The rows below give T cell receptor beta chains drawn from one sample of a study of T-cell memory formation after mild COVID-19. TCRdb reanalysed the 5' RACE reads using MiXCR and keeps one entry per CDR3 protein. This table holds approximately 400,000 distinct CDR3 sequences, around 24% found once. Specimen: PBMCs or a T cell subset sorted from them (not recorded which). These TCRs come from an adult woman who had mild COVID-19 (a few samples of this study predate the infection). Cell type and time point are not known. CDR3s include the opening cysteine and the closing phenylalanine or tryptophan. Fields, in order: D gene, J gene, V gene, clone size, CDR3 DNA, CDR3 protein. A D gene is named only where the DNA matches it firmly. Clone size, where shown, is once, few, many, or a class for clones that have expanded.

-	TRBJ2-7	TRBV9	once	TGTGCCAGCAGCGCAGGGGGGCTCTCCTACGAGCAGTACTTC	CASSAGGLSYEQYF
-	TRBJ1-1	TRBV10-3	-	TGTGCCATCAGCCGCCAGGGACAGAACACTGAAGCTTTCTTT	CAISRQGQNTEAFF
-	TRBJ2-7	TRBV20-1	-	TGCAGTGCTAGGGCCGGCGGACTCGGCTCCTACGAGCAGTACTTC	CSARAGGLGSYEQYF
-	TRBJ2-7	TRBV20-1	-	TGCAGTGCCCTGGGTGCAGCCTCGGCCGAACGGGAGCAGTACTTC	CSALGAASAEREQYF
TRBD1	TRBJ2-7	TRBV18	-	TGTGCCAGCTCACCAGTCCAGGGGGCCGCTGAGCAGTACTTC	CASSPVQGAAEQYF
-	TRBJ2-5	TRBV5-6	-	TGTGCCAGCAGCGTGGACAGTGGAACCCAGTACTTC	CASSVDSGTQYF
TRBD1	TRBJ2-7	TRBV2	-	TGTGCCAGCAGGTGGGACAGTACCTCACCTAGCGAGCAGTACTTC	CASRWDSTSPSEQYF
-	TRBJ2-1	TRBV12-5	many	TGTGCTAGTGGCCCGGGACAAGGGATGTACAATGAGCAGTTCTTC	CASGPGQGMYNEQFF
-	TRBJ1-4	TRBV9	-	TGTGCCAGCAGCGTAGGTACTGCAACTAATGAAAAACTGTTTTTT	CASSVGTATNEKLFF
-	TRBJ2-1	TRBV29-1	-	TGCAGCGTTGTTCCTAGTCGCTCCTACAATGAGCAGTTCTTC	CSVVPSRSYNEQFF
-	TRBJ2-4	TRBV7-8	-	TGTGCCAGCAGCTTAGCAGAAAACATTCAGTACTTC	CASSLAENIQYF
TRBD1	TRBJ2-1	TRBV5-6	many	TGTGCCAGCAGCCCGGGACAGTTTGAGCAGTTCTTC	CASSPGQFEQFF
-	TRBJ2-2	TRBV7-9	-	TGTGCCAGCAGCTTGCAAGCCGCGAACACCGGGGAGCTGTTTTTT	CASSLQAANTGELFF
-	TRBJ2-7	TRBV12-3/TRBV12-4	-	TGTGCCAGCAGTTTAGCAAACACCTACGAGCAGTACTTC	CASSLANTYEQYF
-	TRBJ1-1	TRBV15	-	TGTGCCACCAGCAGATCGAACAGGGTTCGATTAAGCACTGAAGCTTTCTTT	CATSRSNRVRLSTEAFF
TRBD2	TRBJ2-7	TRBV5-1	-	TGCGCCAGCAGCGACCAGTGGGGGGGGACCTACGAGCAGTACTTC	CASSDQWGGTYEQYF
-	TRBJ1-5	TRBV10-3	-	TGTGCCATCAGTGCAGGGAACAATCAGCCCCAGCATTTT	CAISAGNNQPQHF
-	TRBJ2-3	TRBV7-3	-	TGTGCCAGCAGCCTCCATCCAGGGTTGCGGACAGATACGCAGTATTTT	CASSLHPGLRTDTQYF
-	TRBJ2-7	TRBV9	-	TGTGCCAGCAGCCTAGACCATAGCTCCTACGAGCAGTACTTC	CASSLDHSSYEQYF
TRBD1	TRBJ2-7	TRBV24-1	few	TGTGCCACCAGTGGTTCACAGGGGCGAGAGAGCTACGAGCAGTACTTC	CATSGSQGRESYEQYF
-	TRBJ1-6	TRBV7-9	-	TGTGCCAGCAGTCGGGAGGGGGTGAATTCACCCCTCCACTTT	CASSREGVNSPLHF
-	TRBJ2-5	TRBV29-1	few	TGCAGCGTTGAATCGACGGGGGGCGCACAAGAGACCCAGTACTTC	CSVESTGGAQETQYF
TRBD1	TRBJ1-1	TRBV2	few	TGTGCCAGCAGCGACCGCAGGGGGCCGAACACTGAAGCTTTCTTT	CASSDRRGPNTEAFF
TRBD2	TRBJ2-3	TRBV2	-	TGTGCCAGCATTGGGCTAGCGGGGGCCTCGGGAGATACGCAGTATTTT	CASIGLAGASGDTQYF
-	TRBJ1-2	TRBV11-3	many	TGTGCCAGCAGTTATACTTGGGAAGTCTACTTC	CASSYTWEVYF
-	TRBJ2-7	TRBV12-3/TRBV12-4	-	TGTGCCAGCAGTTTAGGGGTAGGAGCGGTCGAGCAGTACTTC	CASSLGVGAVEQYF
TRBD2	TRBJ2-5	TRBV7-2	few	TGTGCCAGCAGCTTAGGTCTGGTAGCGGGAGGAACGGGGCAAGAGACCCAGTACTTC	CASSLGLVAGGTGQETQYF
-	TRBJ1-4	TRBV5-1	few	TGCGCCAGCAGCACCCTCATTGGGGATTCAGAAGAAAAACTGTTTTTT	CASSTLIGDSEEKLFF
-	TRBJ1-2	TRBV6-5	few	TGTGCCAGCAGTCGCGCAGGGTCCCGCCTTTATGGCTACACCTTC	CASSRAGSRLYGYTF
-	TRBJ2-2	TRBV12-3/TRBV12-4	many	TGTGCCAGCACGAACACCGGGGAGCTGTTTTTT	CASTNTGELFF
-	TRBJ1-2	TRBV7-8	-	TGTGCCAGCAGCTCCCGCGGGTCGGGGACTAACTATGGCTACACCTTC	CASSSRGSGTNYGYTF
-	TRBJ2-4	TRBV4-2	once	TGTGCCAGCAGCCAAGAGGGAGAGGGGGTTGCCAAAAACATTCAGTACTTC	CASSQEGEGVAKNIQYF
-	TRBJ1-6	TRBV7-6	-	TGTGCCAGCAGCCGACAGTATAATTCACCCCTCCACTTT	CASSRQYNSPLHF
TRBD1	TRBJ2-7	TRBV7-2	many	TGTGCCAGCAGCACCCACCCCAGGGGGTCAACCTACGAGCAGTACTTC	CASSTHPRGSTYEQYF
TRBD2	TRBJ2-3	TRBV30	-	TGTGCCTGGAGTGGGATAGCGGGCCCAGATACGCAGTATTTT	CAWSGIAGPDTQYF
-	TRBJ2-2	TRBV6-2/TRBV6-3	-	TGTGCCAGCAGTTCCCTCCCGTTATCCACCGGGGAGCTGTTTTTT	CASSSLPLSTGELFF
-	TRBJ2-7	TRBV21-1	-	TGTGCCAGCAGCAAAGTTCCAGGGACAGTAGACTACGAGCAGTACTTC	CASSKVPGTVDYEQYF
-	TRBJ2-6	TRBV7-8	-	TGTGCCAGCAGCTTAGCGCGCTTAGCGATTGGGGGCTCTGGGGCCAACGTCCTGACTTTC	CASSLARLAIGGSGANVLTF
TRBD1	TRBJ1-2	TRBV20-1	few	TGCAGTGCTAGAGTCCCCCGGGACAGTTATGGCTACACCTTC	CSARVPRDSYGYTF
-	TRBJ2-3	TRBV5-1	few	TGCGCCAGCAGGGAGGGACCTAGCACAGATACGCAGTATTTT	CASREGPSTDTQYF
-	TRBJ2-4	TRBV3-1	-	TGTGCCAGCAGCCCCTTCGGGACTCCCATTCGGGGCATTCAGTACTTC	CASSPFGTPIRGIQYF
TRBD1	TRBJ1-5	TRBV5-1	few	TGCGCCAGCAGCCGGACAGGGGAGGATCAGCCCCAGCATTTT	CASSRTGEDQPQHF
-	TRBJ2-3	TRBV6-2/TRBV6-3	-	TGTGCCACGAATCCTCTTAGTGCTAGCGTCAGCACAGATACGCAGTATTTT	CATNPLSASVSTDTQYF
TRBD1	TRBJ2-7	TRBV29-1	-	TGCAGCGCCTGGGGGGGACAGGGGGACGAGCAGTACTTC	CSAWGGQGDEQYF
TRBD1	TRBJ2-1	TRBV5-1	few	TGCGCCAGCAGCTTGGGACAGGGATATGATGAGCAGTTCTTC	CASSLGQGYDEQFF
TRBD2	TRBJ2-1	TRBV7-9	few	TGTGCCAGCAGCTTTGGACTAGCGGGGGACAATGAGCAGTTCTTC	CASSFGLAGDNEQFF
-	TRBJ1-2	TRBV10-3	few	TGTGCCATCAGTGAGTTCGGGACAACTAACTATGGCTACACCTTC	CAISEFGTTNYGYTF
-	TRBJ1-2	TRBV4-1	-	TGCGCCAGCAGGGCCCAGGGAAACTCTAACTATGCCTACACCTTC	CASRAQGNSNYAYTF
-	TRBJ2-1	TRBV29-1	-	TGCAGCGTTAGGTCTCTCCGAGGGCGCAATGAGCAGTTCTTC	CSVRSLRGRNEQFF
TRBD1	TRBJ1-2	TRBV29-1	-	TGCAGCGTTACCGGGACAGGGGATAATCGTAGCTATGGCTACACCTTC	CSVTGTGDNRSYGYTF
TRBD1	TRBJ2-1	TRBV12-3/TRBV12-4	-	TGTGCCAGCAGTTTGGGACAGGGCAAGTTCTTC	CASSLGQGKFF
TRBD2	TRBJ2-7	TRBV18	few	TGTGCCAGCTCACCGGGGGGGGACCTCGAGCAGTACTTC	CASSPGGDLEQYF
TRBD2	TRBJ2-1	TRBV4-1	-	TGCGCCAGCAGCCCAGAGGGACTAGCGGGAAACGTCTACAATGAGCAGTTCTTC	CASSPEGLAGNVYNEQFF
-	TRBJ2-4	TRBV7-9	few	TGTGCCAGCAGCCTCCCCGGACGTGACATTCAGTACTTC	CASSLPGRDIQYF